Presented here are 4 T cell receptor beta chains from one specimen sequenced in a study of radiotherapy plus CTLA-4 blockade in lung cancer. TCRdb's table, derived via immunoSEQ multiplex PCR, lists solely in-frame clones and lacks some. The repertoire includes some 77,000 clones, approximately 83% of them detected once, and 2% to 2.5% sits in the top ten. This sample comprised peripheral blood, obtained from a patient treated with radiotherapy plus ipilimumab. Receptors were obtained from a human donor with non-small cell lung cancer who had a partial response to radiotherapy plus ipilimumab.

The gene calls are TRBV19 and TRBJ1-6; the match to TRBD1 covers 8 bases. The CDR3 has 15 residues. The ends lost 8 bases at V and 2 bases at J; junction bases unmatched: 5. CDR1 and CDR2 (germline): LNHDA, SQIVND (reference sequence). The DNA of the CDR3 is TGTGCCAGTGGGAGACAGGGGACCTATAATTCACCCCTCCACTTT. It is translated as CASGRQGTYNSPLHF.

The chain joins TRBV18 to TRBJ2-7; TRBD1 matches at 7 bases. The junction had 4 bases not matched to a gene; V was cut back by 2 bases and J by 3 bases. CDR3 length: 14 amino acids. Germline V lookup: CDR1 KGHSH, CDR2 LQKENI. This CDR3 reads CASSPRDRIYEQYF. CDR3 nucleotides: TGTGCCAGCTCACCAAGGGACAGAATCTACGAGCAGTACTTC.

V is TRBV29-1 and J is TRBJ2-5, with 8 bases identical to TRBD1. This CDR3 contains 14 residues. V lost 4 bases, J lost 5 bases, and 9 bases stayed unmatched. Looked up from germline, CDR1 is SQVTM and CDR2 is ANQGSEA. Here the CDR3 DNA reads TGCAGCGTTGGCCAGGGGGCAGGGTACGAGACCCAGTACTTC. It specifies CSVGQGAGYETQYF.

The genes are TRBV5-4 and TRBJ2-3; TRBD2 matches at 8 bases. Unmatched junction bases numbered 10, after V lost 4 bases and J lost 6 bases. The CDR3 loop spans 15 amino acids. Germline values: CDR1 SGHNT, CDR2 YYREEE (reference sequence). In DNA form, the CDR3 reads TGTGCCAGCAGCCCCCCGGCGCGGGAGGATGATACGCAGTATTTT. It is translated as CASSPPAREDDTQYF.